The present TCR beta chain was sequenced within a study of blood T cell repertoires in COVID-19. Study in general: The cDNA or gDNA used as material had been derived from T cells, B-cell-depleted T cells, or PBMCs.

Sequencing used immunoSEQ multiplex PCR; TCRdb keeps in-frame clones, though not all of them. Seen here are tens of thousands of clones, around 86% observed once, and the top ten hold 15% to 20%. V shed 0 bases and J shed 7 bases, with 17 bases lying between them. The CDR3 is 15 residues long. The germline V gene encodes CDR1 SGHKS and CDR2 YYEKEE (reference sequence). The receptor was isolated from a woman aged 60-70 years with active COVID-19. V is TRBV5-5 and J is TRBJ2-7; D remains unclear. Material for sequencing was peripheral blood. CDR3 in amino acids: CASSLGHKTSAEQYF. CDR3 DNA: TGTGCCAGCAGCTTGGGGCACAAGACCTCAGCGGAGCAGTACTTC.